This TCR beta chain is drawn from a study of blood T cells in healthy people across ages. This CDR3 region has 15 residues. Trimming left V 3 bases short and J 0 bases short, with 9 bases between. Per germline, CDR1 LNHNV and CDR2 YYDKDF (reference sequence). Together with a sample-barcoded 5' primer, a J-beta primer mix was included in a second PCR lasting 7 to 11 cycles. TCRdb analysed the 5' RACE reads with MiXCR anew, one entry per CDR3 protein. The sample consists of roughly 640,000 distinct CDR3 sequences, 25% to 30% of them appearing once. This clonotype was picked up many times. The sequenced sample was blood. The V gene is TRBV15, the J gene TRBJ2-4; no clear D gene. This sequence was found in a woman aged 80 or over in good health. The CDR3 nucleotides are TGTGCCACCAGCAGGTCCCAAGGAGCCAAAAACATTCAGTACTTC. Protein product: CATSRSQGAKNIQYF.